The next 18 T cell receptor delta chains were all read from a single sample in a study of Vδ1+ human thymocytes. RNA was extracted from the cells and then reverse transcribed. The CDR3 regions were amplified by multiplex PCR from V-gene primers to a constant-region primer. TCRdb used CATT to re-call clones from the multiplex PCR reads. Of under 80,000 delta-chain clones in the sample, 30% to 45% are singletons; the top ten hold over 0.2%. Study-wide results and caveats: Highly polyclonal TRG and TRD repertoires with Gaussian CDR3 length distributions appeared in thymus.

No cognate antigen is known for these TCRs. What was sequenced was Vdelta1+ gamma-delta thymocytes from the thymus. The subset was: FACS-sorted CD3+ TCRalphabeta- TCRVdelta1+ TCRVdelta2- thymocytes. The receptors here all came from a boy under three years old who had congenital heart surgery.

This clone was counted once. The V gene is TRDV1, the J gene TRDJ1; 10 bases are shared with TRDD3. The CDR3 loop spans 18 amino acids. After removal of 1 base from V and 3 bases from J, the junction contained 11 bases not matched to a gene. The germline CDR1 and CDR2 sequences are TSWWSYY and QGS. DNA for the CDR3: TGTGCTCTTGGGGAACCCACCGTAATGGGGGATACTGCCGATAAACTCATCTTT. This sequence encodes CALGEPTVMGDTADKLIF.

This clone was counted once. The J gene is TRDJ1, the V gene TRDV1, with unresolved D. Germline values: CDR1 TSWWSYY, CDR2 QGS. This CDR3 region has 14 residues. V was shortened by 1 base and J by 2 bases, with 8 bases between the two germline ends. CDR3 bases: TGTGCTCTTGGGGAACGATGGAGAACCGATAAACTCATCTTT. Its protein is CALGERWRTDKLIF.

This clone was counted only a few times. The identical CDR3 is also encoded by other nucleotide sequences in the sample. The chain uses TRDV2 and TRDJ3; 12 nucleotides agree with TRDD3. The CDR3 sequence is 18 residues long. Trimming at V came to 0 bases and at J to 5 bases, leaving 4 bases not matched to a gene. CDR1 and CDR2 from the germline V gene are GEAIGNYY and EKD. CDR3 in DNA: TGTGCCTGTGACACCCTACTGGGGGATACCAGGGACACCCGACAGATGTTTTTC. It is translated as CACDTLLGDTRDTRQMFF.

The chain joins TRDV1 to TRDJ1; 8 nucleotides line up with TRDD3. J was trimmed by 1 base and V by 1 base; bases with no gene match: 5. CDR1 and CDR2 from the germline V gene are TSWWSYY and QGS. The CDR3 spans 16 residues. The CDR3, as DNA: TGTGCTCTTGGGGAACGAGGTGGGGGATGCACCGATAAACTCATCTTT. Its protein product is CALGERGGGCTDKLIF.

The chain has TRDV1 and TRDJ1; 8 nucleotides match TRDD3. Trimming took 3 bases from V and 0 from J; bases not matched to a gene: 12. The CDR3 runs 18 residues. The germline V gene has CDR1 TSWWSYY and CDR2 QGS. The CDR3 protein is CALGDYTTGIRHTDKLIF. In DNA, the CDR3 is TGTGCTCTTGGGGATTACACTACTGGGATACGGCACACCGATAAACTCATCTTT.

This clone was seen a handful of times. The gene calls are TRDV1 and TRDJ1; tentative D call: TRDD3 (6 bases). The ends were cut back, 2 bases at V and 0 bases at J, with 28 bases in the middle. Germline CDR1 and CDR2: TSWWSYY and QGS. CDR3 length equals 21 residues. Here the CDR3 DNA reads TGTGCTCTTGGGGAATTTCGAATCGGCTGGGGATCTTCCCGGTACACCGATAAACTCATCTTT. Encoded protein: CALGEFRIGWGSSRYTDKLIF.

This sequence joins TRDV1 and TRDJ2; no clear D. Germline assignment: CDR1 TSWWSYY and CDR2 QGS. V was cut by 2 bases and J by 1 base, with 14 bases left in between. The CDR3 is made up of 17 amino acids. The CDR3 spells CALGEGTISGLTAQLFF. CDR3 DNA: TGTGCTCTTGGGGAAGGGACGATTTCTGGTTTGACAGCACAACTCTTCTTT.

In this sample, this clone turned up a few times. The rearrangement links TRDV1 to TRDJ1, with TRDD3 identical over 11 bases. The germline CDR1 and CDR2 sequences are TSWWSYY and QGS. J was trimmed by 3 bases and V by 4 bases; bases with no gene match: 19. The CDR3 sequence is 20 residues long. Here the CDR3 DNA reads TGTGCTCTTGGGGGGTTCATTCTGGGCTGGGGGATACCAACGGCCGATAAACTCATCTTT. Its protein product is CALGGFILGWGIPTADKLIF.

This sequence joins TRDV1 and TRDJ1; 11 nucleotides align to TRDD3. V was clipped by 9 bases and J by 0 bases; unmatched bases: 30. From germline, CDR1 is TSWWSYY and CDR2 QGS. CDR3 length: 23 residues. The CDR3 here is CALSFVLNWGIDPSRPYTDKLIF. The CDR3 bases are TGTGCTCTGTCTTTCGTACTTAACTGGGGGATAGACCCCAGTAGACCGTACACCGATAAACTCATCTTT.

This chain uses TRDV1 with TRDJ1; no clear D gene. V was cut by 0 bases and J by 1 base, with 15 bases left in between. In germline, CDR1 is TSWWSYY, CDR2 QGS. This CDR3 has 17 amino acids. This CDR3 reads CALGELGPRPATDKLIF. CDR3 nucleotide sequence: TGTGCTCTTGGGGAACTAGGGCCCCGTCCCGCCACCGATAAACTCATCTTT.

This clone came up a few times. The chain has TRDV1 and TRDJ1; D possibly corresponds to TRDD3 (5 bases). The CDR3 has 15 residues. The V and J ends lost 1 base and 4 bases respectively, with 13 bases between them. Germline CDR1 reads TSWWSYY; CDR2 reads QGS. The CDR3 coding sequence is TGTGCTCTTGGGGAACCCCGGGGAATCGGCGATAAACTCATCTTT. Its protein product is CALGEPRGIGDKLIF.

This clone was counted a few times. V usage is TRDV1 and J usage is TRDJ1; TRDD3 matches 8 bases. Germline values: CDR1 TSWWSYY, CDR2 QGS. J lost 3 bases, V lost 4 bases, and 19 bases had no gene match. There are 19 residues in the CDR3. CDR3 loop: CALGVPSVPLGILPDKLIF. In nucleotides, the CDR3 is TGTGCTCTTGGGGTCCCCTCGGTTCCGTTGGGGATACTACCCGATAAACTCATCTTT.

This chain connects TRDV1 to TRDJ1; 9 nucleotides agree with TRDD3. Trimming cost V 2 bases and J 2 bases; bases outside gene matches: 21. The CDR3 runs to 21 residues. Germline lookup yields CDR1 TSWWSYY and CDR2 QGS. CDR3: CALGECARRVRGIPRTDKLIF. For the CDR3, the DNA is TGTGCTCTTGGGGAATGTGCCAGACGAGTCCGGGGGATACCTAGGACCGATAAACTCATCTTT.

This clone appeared a few times. The rearrangement uses TRDV1 and TRDJ1, with TRDD3 matching 8 bases. The CDR3 consists of 18 residues. Germline CDR1 reads TSWWSYY; CDR2 reads QGS. V gave up 5 bases and J gave up 0 bases; unmatched junction bases: 14. CDR3 sequence: CALGKKVGDTPYTDKLIF. The DNA for the CDR3 is TGTGCTCTTGGGAAGAAAGTCGGGGATACACCGTACACCGATAAACTCATCTTT.

The V and J genes are TRDV1 and TRDJ1; 11 bases agree with TRDD3. Trimming took 2 bases from V and 2 from J; bases not matched to a gene: 19. The CDR3 has 21 residues. The germline gives CDR1 TSWWSYY, CDR2 QGS. CDR3 DNA sequence: TGTGCTCTTGGGGAAGTAGCGCTCCTACGGCTGGGGGATACTAGGACCGATAAACTCATCTTT. Translated, it gives CALGEVALLRLGDTRTDKLIF.

J is TRDJ1 and V is TRDV1; 13 positions agree with TRDD3. The CDR3 is made up of 20 amino acids. CDR1 is TSWWSYY and CDR2 is QGS in the germline V gene. J lost 0 bases, V lost 3 bases, and 13 bases had no gene match. CDR3 in amino acids: CALGEPTHYWGIRYTDKLIF. The DNA for the CDR3 is TGTGCTCTTGGGGAGCCAACACACTACTGGGGGATACGGTACACCGATAAACTCATCTTT.

This clone has only a few counts. This rearrangement joins TRDV1 to TRDJ1; the D gene could be TRDD2 or TRDD3 (6 bases each). The ends were cut back, 6 bases at V and 1 base at J, with 39 bases in the middle. The germline gives CDR1 TSWWSYY, CDR2 QGS. The CDR3 contains 23 residues. The CDR3 nucleotides read TGTGCTCTTGGCCCTAAAAGTCTTCCTTCCGACCTGTACTTTGGGGGGCTCACCGATAAACTCATCTTT. Amino acids: CALGPKSLPSDLYFGGLTDKLIF.

This clone turned up a few times. The chain links TRDV2 to TRDJ1, with D hard to call. CDR3 size: 12 residues. The germline CDR1 and CDR2 sequences are GEAIGNYY and EKD. Trimming stripped 0 bases from V and 0 bases from J, with 1 base between. CDR3 nucleotide sequence: TGTGCCTGTGACACCGACACCGATAAACTCATCTTT. It is translated as CACDTDTDKLIF.